This is a list of T cell receptor beta chains from one sample in a study of T cells in Graves' hyperthyroidism and ophthalmopathy. In TCRdb, the multiplex PCR reads were re-called with MiXCR into one record per CDR3 protein. The sample contains some 370,000 distinct CDR3 sequences, roughly 15% of which appear only once. What was sequenced was blood. The receptors stem from a woman aged 25 to 39 with Graves' hyperthyroidism that later progressed to Graves' ophthalmopathy. CDR3s include the opening cysteine and the closing phenylalanine or tryptophan. A D gene is named only where the DNA matches it firmly. Rows give clone size only sometimes, using once, few, many, or a class for an expanded clone.

D gene: -
J gene: TRBJ2-1
clone size: -
V gene: TRBV9
CDR3 protein: CASSSDQGYNEQFF
CDR3 DNA: TGTGCCAGCAGCTCCGACCAGGGATACAATGAGCAGTTCTTC

D gene: -
J gene: TRBJ2-7
clone size: many
V gene: TRBV12-3/TRBV12-4
CDR3 protein: CASSLSLLGEQYF
CDR3 DNA: TGTGCCAGCAGTTTATCCTTGCTGGGGGAGCAGTACTTC

D gene: -
J gene: TRBJ2-3
clone size: -
V gene: TRBV20-1
CDR3 protein: CSASAGSPDTQYF
CDR3 DNA: TGCAGTGCTAGCGCGGGGTCACCAGATACGCAGTATTTT

D gene: -
J gene: TRBJ2-5
clone size: -
V gene: TRBV27
CDR3 protein: CASSLSGGPGETQYF
CDR3 DNA: TGTGCCAGCAGTTTATCCGGGGGACCGGGAGAGACCCAGTACTTC

D gene: TRBD2
J gene: TRBJ2-7
clone size: few
V gene: TRBV11-2
CDR3 protein: CASSPGRGRVSYEQYF
CDR3 DNA: TGTGCCAGCAGCCCCGGCCGGGGGAGGGTATCCTACGAGCAGTACTTC

D gene: -
J gene: TRBJ2-1
clone size: many
V gene: TRBV19
CDR3 protein: CASMGSSSYNEQFF
CDR3 DNA: TGTGCCAGTATGGGCAGCAGCTCCTACAATGAGCAGTTCTTC

D gene: -
J gene: TRBJ2-5
clone size: -
V gene: TRBV14
CDR3 protein: CASSHRGEETQYF
CDR3 DNA: TGTGCCAGCAGCCACAGGGGCGAAGAGACCCAGTACTTC

D gene: -
J gene: TRBJ2-4
clone size: many
V gene: TRBV3-1
CDR3 protein: CASSLEQGLSKNIQYF
CDR3 DNA: TGTGCCAGCAGCCTCGAACAGGGATTATCCAAAAACATTCAGTACTTC

D gene: TRBD2
J gene: TRBJ2-2
clone size: few
V gene: TRBV7-6
CDR3 protein: CASSFGPPERGDTGELFF
CDR3 DNA: TGTGCCAGCAGCTTTGGTCCGCCGGAGCGGGGGGACACCGGGGAGCTGTTTTTT

D gene: -
J gene: TRBJ1-1
clone size: few
V gene: TRBV5-1
CDR3 protein: CASGPRWAEWRGTEAFF
CDR3 DNA: TGCGCCAGCGGCCCCCGGTGGGCCGAATGGCGGGGTACTGAAGCTTTCTTT

D gene: -
J gene: TRBJ2-1
clone size: -
V gene: TRBV28
CDR3 protein: CASSFGREIYGEQFF
CDR3 DNA: TGTGCCAGCAGTTTCGGCAGGGAAATTTACGGTGAGCAGTTCTTC

D gene: -
J gene: TRBJ1-5
clone size: many
V gene: TRBV30
CDR3 protein: CAWSFSSNQPQHF
CDR3 DNA: TGTGCCTGGAGTTTTTCTTCCAATCAGCCCCAGCATTTT

D gene: -
J gene: TRBJ2-3
clone size: many
V gene: TRBV12-3/TRBV12-4
CDR3 protein: CASRHSSTYSTDTQYF
CDR3 DNA: TGTGCCAGCAGACACTCCTCAACCTATAGCACAGATACGCAGTATTTT

D gene: TRBD2
J gene: TRBJ2-7
clone size: few
V gene: TRBV30
CDR3 protein: CAWRAGWGGDEQYF
CDR3 DNA: TGTGCCTGGAGGGCCGGTTGGGGGGGGGACGAGCAGTACTTC

D gene: -
J gene: TRBJ1-5
clone size: many
V gene: TRBV19
CDR3 protein: CASSIGLRGPYQPQHF
CDR3 DNA: TGTGCCAGTAGTATAGGCTTAAGGGGACCCTATCAGCCCCAGCATTTT

D gene: TRBD1
J gene: TRBJ1-2
clone size: many
V gene: TRBV27
CDR3 protein: CASSLETGNGYTF
CDR3 DNA: TGTGCCAGCAGTTTAGAGACAGGGAATGGCTACACCTTC

D gene: TRBD1
J gene: TRBJ1-2
clone size: -
V gene: TRBV12-3/TRBV12-4
CDR3 protein: CASSATGTVQDGYTF
CDR3 DNA: TGTGCCAGCAGTGCCACCGGGACAGTTCAGGACGGCTACACCTTC

D gene: -
J gene: TRBJ2-1
clone size: many
V gene: TRBV20-1
CDR3 protein: CSARDAGADEQFF
CDR3 DNA: TGCAGTGCTAGAGATGCGGGGGCAGATGAGCAGTTCTTC

D gene: TRBD1
J gene: TRBJ1-1
clone size: many
V gene: TRBV18
CDR3 protein: CASSPSGQGGSNTEAFF
CDR3 DNA: TGTGCCAGCTCACCGTCGGGACAGGGCGGGTCGAACACTGAAGCTTTCTTT

D gene: TRBD2
J gene: TRBJ2-7
clone size: -
V gene: TRBV6-2/TRBV6-3
CDR3 protein: CASRAGGFYAYEQYF
CDR3 DNA: TGTGCCAGCAGGGCGGGGGGGTTTTACGCCTACGAGCAGTACTTC

D gene: TRBD1
J gene: TRBJ2-1
clone size: few
V gene: TRBV19
CDR3 protein: CASSKKGQGVSYNEQFF
CDR3 DNA: TGTGCCAGTAGTAAAAAAGGACAGGGGGTTTCCTACAATGAGCAGTTCTTC

D gene: -
J gene: TRBJ1-2
clone size: many
V gene: TRBV27
CDR3 protein: CASSLQGIYGYTF
CDR3 DNA: TGTGCCAGCAGTTTGCAGGGGATCTATGGCTACACCTTC

D gene: -
J gene: TRBJ2-7
clone size: many
V gene: TRBV29-1
CDR3 protein: CSVGRESSYEQYF
CDR3 DNA: TGCAGCGTTGGACGGGAAAGCTCCTACGAGCAGTACTTC

D gene: -
J gene: TRBJ1-2
clone size: -
V gene: TRBV25-1
CDR3 protein: CASSHGTSYYGYTF
CDR3 DNA: TGTGCCAGCAGTCACGGAACGAGTTACTATGGCTACACCTTC

D gene: -
J gene: TRBJ2-1
clone size: many
V gene: TRBV20-1
CDR3 protein: CSARAPDGNEQFF
CDR3 DNA: TGCAGTGCTAGAGCGCCGGACGGCAATGAGCAGTTCTTC

D gene: -
J gene: TRBJ1-1
clone size: -
V gene: TRBV19
CDR3 protein: CASSGWDYEAFF
CDR3 DNA: TGTGCCAGTAGTGGATGGGACTATGAAGCTTTCTTT

D gene: -
J gene: TRBJ1-1
clone size: many
V gene: TRBV12-3/TRBV12-4
CDR3 protein: CASLSGHTNTEAFF
CDR3 DNA: TGTGCCAGCCTTTCCGGGCACACGAACACTGAAGCTTTCTTT

D gene: -
J gene: TRBJ1-4
clone size: few
V gene: TRBV2
CDR3 protein: CASRRTPTTNEKLFF
CDR3 DNA: TGTGCCAGCAGGAGGACACCTACAACTAATGAAAAACTGTTTTTT

D gene: -
J gene: TRBJ1-2
clone size: -
V gene: TRBV11-2
CDR3 protein: CASSLGVGRGPLIYGYTF
CDR3 DNA: TGTGCCAGCAGCTTAGGAGTCGGAAGGGGCCCGCTTATCTATGGCTACACCTTC

D gene: -
J gene: TRBJ1-1
clone size: few
V gene: TRBV6-5
CDR3 protein: CASSSGRYGTEAFF
CDR3 DNA: TGTGCCAGCAGTTCGGGACGTTATGGCACTGAAGCTTTCTTT

D gene: TRBD1
J gene: TRBJ1-1
clone size: many
V gene: TRBV10-3
CDR3 protein: CAISEGQGIGTEAFF
CDR3 DNA: TGTGCCATCAGTGAGGGACAGGGGATAGGGACTGAAGCTTTCTTT

D gene: TRBD1
J gene: TRBJ2-7
clone size: many
V gene: TRBV2
CDR3 protein: CASRTGQGGRGQYF
CDR3 DNA: TGTGCCAGCAGGACGGGACAGGGTGGTCGCGGGCAGTACTTC

D gene: -
J gene: TRBJ2-7
clone size: many
V gene: TRBV5-1
CDR3 protein: CASSPDLRAYEQYF
CDR3 DNA: TGCGCCAGCAGCCCGGACCTCAGGGCCTACGAGCAGTACTTC

D gene: -
J gene: TRBJ2-1
clone size: -
V gene: TRBV20-1
CDR3 protein: CSARGGLANEQFF
CDR3 DNA: TGCAGTGCTAGAGGGGGACTCGCCAATGAGCAGTTCTTC

D gene: -
J gene: TRBJ2-2
clone size: -
V gene: TRBV29-1
CDR3 protein: CSVESVQGGGELFF
CDR3 DNA: TGCAGCGTTGAATCTGTACAGGGCGGCGGGGAGCTGTTTTTT

D gene: TRBD1
J gene: TRBJ1-4
clone size: -
V gene: TRBV29-1
CDR3 protein: CSVERTGQGEEKLFF
CDR3 DNA: TGCAGCGTTGAAAGGACGGGGCAGGGGGAGGAAAAACTGTTTTTT

D gene: -
J gene: TRBJ2-1
clone size: -
V gene: TRBV28
CDR3 protein: CASSPQYGTFANEQFF
CDR3 DNA: TGTGCCAGCAGTCCACAATACGGGACCTTTGCTAATGAGCAGTTCTTC

D gene: TRBD1
J gene: TRBJ2-7
clone size: -
V gene: TRBV5-5
CDR3 protein: CASSRAGQGGYEQYF
CDR3 DNA: TGTGCCAGCAGTCGTGCGGGACAGGGAGGATACGAGCAGTACTTC

D gene: TRBD1
J gene: TRBJ1-2
clone size: -
V gene: TRBV5-1
CDR3 protein: CASSLRDRVPYGYTF
CDR3 DNA: TGCGCCAGCAGCTTACGAGACAGGGTCCCGTATGGCTACACCTTC

D gene: TRBD2
J gene: TRBJ2-5
clone size: many
V gene: TRBV7-9
CDR3 protein: CASSLGLLAGGPWETQYF
CDR3 DNA: TGTGCCAGCAGCTTAGGTCTCCTAGCGGGAGGGCCGTGGGAGACCCAGTACTTC

D gene: -
J gene: TRBJ2-3
clone size: many
V gene: TRBV12-3/TRBV12-4
CDR3 protein: CASSKATDTQYF
CDR3 DNA: TGTGCCAGCAGTAAGGCCACAGATACGCAGTATTTT

D gene: TRBD2
J gene: TRBJ2-7
clone size: many
V gene: TRBV28
CDR3 protein: CASRGGVKPEQYF
CDR3 DNA: TGTGCCAGCAGGGGGGGGGTAAAACCCGAGCAGTACTTC

D gene: TRBD1
J gene: TRBJ1-3
clone size: many
V gene: TRBV15
CDR3 protein: CATDRGKGGNTIYF
CDR3 DNA: TGTGCCACTGACAGGGGAAAAGGTGGAAACACCATATATTTT

D gene: -
J gene: TRBJ2-1
clone size: -
V gene: TRBV19
CDR3 protein: CASSISRDHNEQFF
CDR3 DNA: TGTGCCAGTAGTATATCCCGGGACCACAATGAGCAGTTCTTC

D gene: TRBD1
J gene: TRBJ1-2
clone size: few
V gene: TRBV28
CDR3 protein: CASSLLTGGHLNYGYTF
CDR3 DNA: TGTGCCAGCAGTTTACTGACAGGGGGCCACTTAAACTATGGCTACACCTTC

D gene: -
J gene: TRBJ2-3
clone size: -
V gene: TRBV7-9
CDR3 protein: CASSLSLEEIPADTQYF
CDR3 DNA: TGTGCCAGCAGCTTAAGTTTGGAAGAAATACCCGCAGATACGCAGTATTTT

D gene: -
J gene: TRBJ2-2
clone size: many
V gene: TRBV28
CDR3 protein: CASRDRNTGELFF
CDR3 DNA: TGTGCCAGCAGGGACAGGAACACCGGGGAGCTGTTTTTT

D gene: -
J gene: TRBJ1-2
clone size: many
V gene: TRBV2
CDR3 protein: CASSEDMNYGYTF
CDR3 DNA: TGTGCCAGCAGTGAAGACATGAACTATGGCTACACCTTC